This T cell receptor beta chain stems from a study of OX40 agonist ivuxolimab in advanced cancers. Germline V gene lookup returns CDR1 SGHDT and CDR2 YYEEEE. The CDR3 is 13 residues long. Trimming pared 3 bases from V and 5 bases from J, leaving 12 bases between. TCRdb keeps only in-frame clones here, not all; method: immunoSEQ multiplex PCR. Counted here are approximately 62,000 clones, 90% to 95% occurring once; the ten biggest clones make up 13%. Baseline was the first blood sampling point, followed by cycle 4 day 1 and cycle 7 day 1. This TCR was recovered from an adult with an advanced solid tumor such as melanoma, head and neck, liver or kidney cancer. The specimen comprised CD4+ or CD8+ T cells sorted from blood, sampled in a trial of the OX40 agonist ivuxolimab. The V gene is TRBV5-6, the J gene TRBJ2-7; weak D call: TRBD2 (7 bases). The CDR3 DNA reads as TGTGCCAGCAGCTGGGTAGGGGGGGACGAGCAGTACTTC. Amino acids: CASSWVGGDEQYF.